A single sample is the source of the 30 T cell receptor beta chains below, sequenced in a study of blood T cell repertoires in COVID-19. Measured with immunoSEQ multiplex PCR; TCRdb has only the in-frame clones, and not every one. Of 150,000 to 200,000 clones in the sample, approximately 88% were seen once. The sample consisted of PBMCs or T cells enriched from blood (not recorded which). The receptors here all came from a woman aged 18 to 35 who had recovered from COVID-19.

This clone was observed a single time. V and J are TRBV11-2 and TRBJ1-1; no firm D call. Germline CDR1 and CDR2: SGHAT and FQNNGV. The CDR3 consists of 13 residues. V lost 2 bases, J lost 3 bases, and 7 bases lay in between. CDR3 loop: CASSLLSDTEAFF. The CDR3 DNA follows: TGTGCCAGCAGCTTATTGTCTGACACTGAAGCTTTCTTT.

This sequence joins TRBV19 and TRBJ1-5; unclear D gene. The V gene's germline CDR1 is LNHDA and CDR2 SQIVND (reference sequence). The CDR3 is made up of 15 amino acids. Trimming shortened V by 1 base and J by 7 bases, and 14 bases separated the two germline ends. CDR3: CASSIGVGGGQPQHF. The CDR3 nucleotides read TGTGCCAGTAGTATAGGGGTGGGAGGAGGCCAGCCCCAGCATTTT. The whole variable domain, remainder taken from reference TRBV19 and TRBJ1-5, is DGGITQSPKYLFRKEGQNVTLSCEQNLNHDAMYWYRQDPGQGLRLIYYSQIVNDFQKGDIAEGYSVSREKKESFPLTVTSAQKNPTAFYLCASSIGVGGGQPQHFGDGTRLSIL.

This chain joins TRBV11-2 and TRBJ2-3; possibly TRBD2 for D (6 bases). V dropped 0 bases and J dropped 1 base, with 8 bases sitting between them. There are 15 residues in the CDR3. Germline assignment: CDR1 SGHAT and CDR2 FQNNGV. CDR3 sequence reads: CASSLEGGGTDTQYF. As DNA, the CDR3 is TGTGCCAGCAGCTTAGAGGGCGGGGGCACAGATACGCAGTATTTT. The whole variable domain, filled in from reference TRBV11-2 and TRBJ2-3, reads EAGVAQSPRYKIIEKRQSVAFWCNPISGHATLYWYQQILGQGPKLLIQFQNNGVVDDSQLPKDRFSAERLKGVDSTLKIQPAKLEDSAVYLCASSLEGGGTDTQYFGPGTRLTVL.

A few counts support this clone. The gene calls are TRBV2 and TRBJ2-7, with TRBD2 identical over 15 bases. The germline gives CDR1 SNHLY, CDR2 FYNNEI. This CDR3 contains 16 residues. The junction had 9 bases not matched to a gene; V was cut back by 6 bases and J by 6 bases. The CDR3 nucleotides are TGTGCCAGCAGGCCCGGACTAGCGGGAGGGACGGGCGAGCAGTACTTC. This gives the protein CASRPGLAGGTGEQYF.

The rearrangement uses TRBV29-1 and TRBJ1-1; 7 nucleotides align to TRBD1. V gave up 5 bases and J gave up 1 base; unmatched junction bases: 4. Germline values: CDR1 SQVTM, CDR2 ANQGSEA. This CDR3 is 13 amino acids long. The CDR3 reads CSVTSGGNTEAFF. CDR3 coding DNA: TGCAGCGTTACGTCAGGGGGGAACACTGAAGCTTTCTTT.

The chain couples TRBV28 to TRBJ1-5; no reliable D call. The CDR3 is 13 residues long. CDR1 is MDHEN, CDR2 SYDVKM, per germline. V lost 5 bases to trimming and J lost 9 bases, with 14 bases between them. CDR3 sequence reads: CASSTYREAPQHF. CDR3 in DNA: TGTGCCAGCAGTACCTATCGGGAAGCGCCCCAGCATTTT.

This sequence joins TRBV7-2 and TRBJ2-1; D not certain. Germline assignment: CDR1 SGHTA and CDR2 FQGNSA. V shed 3 bases and J shed 6 bases, with 3 bases lying between them. The CDR3 covers 11 residues. CDR3 protein: CASSFLNEQFF. CDR3 coding DNA: TGTGCCAGCAGCTTTCTCAATGAGCAGTTCTTC.

The chain links TRBV6-5 to TRBJ1-2; 7 nucleotides align to TRBD1. The trim removed 6 bases at V and 1 base at J, leaving 5 bases unmatched. Germline lookup yields CDR1 MNHEY and CDR2 SVGAGI. The CDR3 loop spans 14 amino acids. The CDR3 region has the DNA TGTGCCAGCAGCCCCAGGGGGTATAACTATGGCTACACCTTC. It translates to CASSPRGYNYGYTF.

V is TRBV5-1 and J is TRBJ2-1; D is perhaps TRBD1 (6 bases). The V gene lost 3 bases and the J gene lost 4 bases, with 17 bases spanning the gap. Germline V gene sequence: CDR1 SGHRS, CDR2 YFSETQ. The CDR3 spans 16 residues. CDR3 in amino acids: CASSYQLGAVYNEQFF. CDR3 coding DNA: TGCGCCAGCAGCTATCAATTGGGGGCAGTGTACAATGAGCAGTTCTTC.

The chain uses TRBV27 and TRBJ1-5; 7 bases match TRBD1. Germline V CDR1 and CDR2: MNHEY, SMNVEV (reference sequence). The CDR3 extends over 14 amino acids. V dropped 6 bases and J dropped 5; count of bases not matched to a gene: 7. The DNA for the CDR3 is TGTGCCAGCAGAGGGGACAGTACTCATCAGCCCCAGCATTTT. The encoded protein is CASRGDSTHQPQHF.

The rearrangement joins TRBV5-4 to TRBJ1-1; 7 bases are a match to TRBD1. Germline V CDR1 and CDR2: SGHNT, YYREEE (reference sequence). V shed 4 bases and J 0 bases; nucleotides not matched to a gene: 9. The CDR3 totals 16 residues. The CDR3 region has the DNA TGTGCCAGCAGCCCCCGGGACAGCTTAATGAACACTGAAGCTTTCTTT. Protein sequence: CASSPRDSLMNTEAFF.

This chain links TRBV28 with TRBJ1-3; D not resolved. Germline CDR1 reads MDHEN; CDR2 reads SYDVKM. Trimming cost V 4 bases and J 2 bases, with 12 bases left between them. The CDR3 runs to 15 residues. CDR3 residues: CASSSAEGPGNTIYF. DNA for the CDR3: TGTGCCAGCAGTTCGGCGGAGGGTCCTGGAAACACCATATATTTT.

V gene TRBV7-2 combines with J gene TRBJ2-3, with 13 bases that match TRBD2. This CDR3 spans 16 amino acids. With V trimmed by 6 bases and J by 2 bases, 5 bases remained unmatched. CDR1 SGHTA and CDR2 FQGNSA come from the germline V gene. CDR3 sequence: CASSRTSGGATDTQYF. CDR3 sequence (DNA): TGTGCCAGCAGTCGAACTAGCGGGGGGGCCACAGATACGCAGTATTTT.

This clone was seen a handful of times. This chain uses TRBV11-2 with TRBJ1-6; D uncertain. The V end lost 4 bases, the J end lost 17 bases, and 18 bases lay between the germline ends. Germline CDR1 and CDR2: SGHAT and FQNNGV. CDR3 size: 13 residues. CDR3 in amino acids: CASSSSWAEAVHF. CDR3 in DNA: TGTGCCAGCAGCTCTAGCTGGGCCGAGGCCGTCCACTTT.

The V and J genes are TRBV12-3 or TRBV12-4 and TRBJ2-5, with a weak D call TRBD2 (6 bases). V was clipped by 3 bases and J by 6 bases, with 11 bases between them. The CDR3 has 13 amino acids. The CDR3 DNA is TGTGCCAGCAGTTTCGGGGACTTGCAGACCCAGTACTTC. Amino acid sequence: CASSFGDLQTQYF.

This clone was seen more than once but under ten times. This chain connects TRBV6-6 to TRBJ2-1, with D perhaps matching TRBD1 (5 bases). Trimming removed 11 bases from V and 7 bases from J, with 21 bases in between. CDR3 length: 14 residues. Germline CDR1 reads MNHNY; CDR2 reads SVGAGI (reference sequence). This chain's CDR3 is CASTGQGIGNEQFF. For the CDR3, the DNA is TGTGCCTCTACTGGGCAGGGTATCGGAAATGAGCAGTTCTTC.

V gene TRBV6-6 combines with J gene TRBJ1-1; D unresolved. Looked up from germline, CDR1 is MNHNY and CDR2 is SVGAGI (reference sequence). The CDR3 contains 13 residues. The germline V and J ends were trimmed by 2 bases and 3 bases, with 7 bases remaining between them. The CDR3 sequence is CASSYVSDTEAFF. The CDR3 DNA reads TGTGCCAGCAGTTACGTATCGGACACTGAAGCTTTCTTT.

The CDR3 protein is CASSPHSTSNTGELFF. CDR3 DNA sequence: TGTGCCAGCAGCCCCCATTCCACATCGAACACCGGGGAGCTGTTTTTT. The J gene is TRBJ2-2, the V gene TRBV14; D call uncertain. Germline CDR1 and CDR2: SGHDN and FVKESK. Trimming took 4 bases from V and 0 from J, leaving 12 bases between them. This CDR3 comprises 16 residues.

The chain employs TRBV6-5 and TRBJ1-2; 7 bases match TRBD1. V was pared by 8 bases and J by 1 base, with 4 bases of the junction left unmatched. In germline, CDR1 is MNHEY, CDR2 SVGAGI. This CDR3 is 13 amino acids long. CDR3 nucleotides: TGTGCCAGCTCCGGGACAGTTAACTATGGCTACACCTTC. This codes for CASSGTVNYGYTF.

The J gene is TRBJ2-1, the V gene TRBV5-1; maybe TRBD2 (5 bases). The CDR3 is made up of 15 amino acids. Germline lookup yields CDR1 SGHRS and CDR2 YFSETQ. Trimming stripped 1 base from V and 0 bases from J, with 8 bases between. CDR3 sequence (DNA): TGCGCCAGCAGCTTGTTAACTAGCTCCTACAATGAGCAGTTCTTC. Translating it yields CASSLLTSSYNEQFF.

The chain carries TRBV5-1 and TRBJ1-3, with D possibly matching TRBD1 (6 bases). This CDR3 has 16 residues. From germline, CDR1 is SGHRS and CDR2 YFSETQ. V was clipped by 1 base and J by 4 bases, with 15 bases between them. CDR3 in amino acids: CASSLFYGGSGNTIYF. CDR3 bases: TGCGCCAGCAGCTTGTTTTATGGGGGCTCCGGAAACACCATATATTTT.

In regard to this clone: Mismatch with germline at one junction end may stem from a read error. CDR3 nucleotides: TGTGCCAGCAGCCTAGCCCGGGACAGTGAAGCTTTCTTT. Translated: CASSLARDSEAFF. The chain couples TRBV7-9 to TRBJ1-1; TRBD1 matches 7 bases. Germline V gene lookup returns CDR1 SEHNR and CDR2 FQNEAQ (reference sequence). This CDR3 has 13 amino acids.

The gene calls are TRBV28 and TRBJ1-5; a weak D match, TRBD1 (5 bases). V shed 4 bases and J shed 5 bases, with 9 bases lying between them. CDR3 length equals 13 residues. Germline lookup yields CDR1 MDHEN and CDR2 SYDVKM. CDR3 protein: CASSWQGYQPQHF. The CDR3 nucleotides are TGTGCCAGCAGTTGGCAGGGCTATCAGCCCCAGCATTTT.

The sample holds one count of this clone. V and J are TRBV9 and TRBJ2-7; 7 nucleotides line up with TRBD1. V was pared by 7 bases and J by 13 bases, with 17 bases of the junction left unmatched. Germline CDR1 is SGDLS and CDR2 is YYNGEE. The CDR3 has 13 residues. The CDR3 loop reads CASGGAVGTAPYF. CDR3 in DNA: TGTGCCAGCGGTGGGGCTGTTGGGACAGCACCTTACTTC.

The V gene is TRBV19, the J gene TRBJ2-7; D is ambiguous. CDR1 LNHDA and CDR2 SQIVND come from the germline V gene (reference sequence). The CDR3 totals 16 residues. With 3 bases removed from V and 5 bases from J, the gap between germline ends came to 20 bases. The CDR3 region is CASSIQARLLVDEQYF. The CDR3 coding sequence is TGTGCCAGTAGTATTCAGGCCCGGTTATTAGTCGACGAGCAGTACTTC.

The chain employs TRBV29-1 and TRBJ1-5, with 9 bases matching TRBD1. The CDR3 has 14 amino acids. The germline gives CDR1 SQVTM, CDR2 ANQGSEA. The junction had 5 bases not matched to a gene; V was cut back by 7 bases and J by 1 base. The CDR3: CSARTGESNQPQHF. CDR3 DNA: TGCAGCGCGCGGACAGGGGAGAGCAATCAGCCCCAGCATTTT.

This chain uses TRBV7-3 with TRBJ2-7; D remains ambiguous. CDR3 size: 13 residues. The V and J ends lost 2 bases and 6 bases respectively, with 11 bases between them. Germline assignment: CDR1 SGHTA and CDR2 FQGTGA. This chain's CDR3 is CASSLHEASEQYF. CDR3 DNA sequence: TGTGCCAGCAGCTTACACGAGGCCTCCGAGCAGTACTTC.

In DNA, the CDR3 is TGTGCCAGCAGTCCCGGAGATCCAGGGACAGATACGCAGTATTTT. Amino acid sequence: CASSPGDPGTDTQYF. The rearrangement uses TRBV6-5 and TRBJ2-3; a weak D match, TRBD1 (5 bases). Germline V gene data show CDR1 as MNHEY and CDR2 as SVGAGI. CDR3 size: 15 residues. The V and J ends lost 5 bases and 3 bases respectively, with 15 bases between them.

V is TRBV5-1 and J is TRBJ2-2; possibly TRBD1 for D (5 bases). The V end lost 0 bases, the J end lost 7 bases, and 13 bases lay between the germline ends. This CDR3 spans 15 amino acids. Looked up from germline, CDR1 is SGHRS and CDR2 is YFSETQ. The CDR3 DNA is TGCGCCAGCAGCTTGGATGTGGGGCTTGGCGGGGAGCTGTTTTTT. It yields the protein CASSLDVGLGGELFF.

The chain recombines TRBV7-9 with TRBJ2-7, with TRBD2 matching 9 bases. The CDR3 length is 15 residues. V was clipped by 5 bases and J by 3 bases; unmatched bases: 8. Germline values: CDR1 SEHNR, CDR2 FQNEAQ (reference sequence). This CDR3 is CASSAGTSYLYEQYF. In DNA form, the CDR3 reads TGTGCCAGCAGCGCCGGGACTAGCTACCTCTACGAGCAGTACTTC.